This T cell receptor beta chain was identified during a study of T cell responses to AZD1222 COVID-19 vaccine (TCRdb year 2021). Notes on the research overall: AZD1222 recipients with second doses at about 4 weeks or about 12 weeks were pooled, because spike-specific TCR depth and breadth did not differ between schedules. A total of 230 to 250 trial participants underwent TCR sequencing, of whom about 200 had received two doses of AZD1222 and approximately 25 had received two doses of the MenACWY control vaccine. Trial participants were enrolled by age into subgroups of 18-55, 56-69 and 70-plus years, and 148, 28 and 57 TCR-sequenced participants, respectively, were included in these subgroups. Study-wide findings and limitations: No day 14 peak-response samples were available, so repertoires were characterized only after the peak T cell response. In the small 56-69-year group, the increase in depth fell short of significance, most likely because of low power. Reportedly, almost half of the unique spike-specific TCRs recognized epitopes lying outside the regions that are mutated in the B.1.351 and B.1.1.7 variants. After two AZD1222 doses, both the breadth and the depth of spike-specific TCRs were significantly higher than at day 0 and than in MenACWY recipients. Most participants were white British and females outnumbered males, and the authors suggested that clonal diversity may have been underestimated. Vaccine-associated CD4 TCRs spanned the whole spike protein, with dominant responses in regions 160-218 and 743-854. Conclusions about previously exposed vaccinees are limited, since just a handful of AZD1222 recipients were seropositive for SARS-CoV-2 at baseline.

The CDR3 regions of human TCRbeta chains were analyzed by immunosequencing. In the authors' own workflow: TCRs in the repertoires were matched against a reference library of SARS-CoV-2-specific TCRs that had been generated with the MIRA antigen-specificity platform. Breadth meant the fraction of unique TCRs that were SARS-CoV-2-associated, whereas depth meant the fraction of total T cells that were SARS-CoV-2-associated. Each spike-specific TCR was assigned to its reactive spike region and to a CD4 or CD8 class using the MIRA data. Log10-transformed breadth and depth values were compared by one-way ANOVA with Sidak's multiple comparisons tests. The table was pulled from immuneACCESS by TCRdb, which kept in-frame rearrangements only. Such tables lose some clones; where checked, under half of the loss comes from unresolved V genes, and the rest has no known cause. For V, J and clone size, that table is used; D and trimming come from the DNA. Counted in this sample were around 120,000 clones; about 88% of them appeared once. The biggest ten clones account for around 7% of the sample.

In the germline V gene, CDR1 corresponds to MDHEN and CDR2 to SYDVKM. The CDR3 has 12 amino acids, counting the end cysteine and phenylalanine. Only CDR3 DNA is held: 36 bases, read in frame from base 1. The trim is 7 bases for V and 2 bases for J, with a gap of 5 bases between the germline ends. This clone was observed once. It has no known antigen specificity. Nothing much larger sits one base from this clone, and base qualities are not available. The sample's time point label, decoded: baseline before first vaccination. Samples from vaccinated people were obtained from the UK trials COV001 and COV002, which included a single-blind randomized controlled phase 2/3 trial of AZD1222 (ChAdOx1 nCoV-19) in healthy adults. For TCRbeta chain sequencing, PBMC samples were collected from trial participants at day 0 and at day 28 after the second dose.

The source material was peripheral blood, sampled on day 0 of AZD1222 vaccination. The clonotype was recovered from an adult in good health. The chain couples TRBV28 to TRBJ2-2; the D gene is unclear. The CDR3 loop reads CASNKNTGELFF. In nucleotides, the sequence is TGTGCCAGCAACAAAAACACCGGGGAGCTGTTTTTT.